This entry describes one TCR beta chain. Its specificity is not known. This specimen belongs to a study of response to subunit inactivated influenza vaccine. TCRdb itself ran the RT-PCR reads through MiXCR, one entry per CDR3 protein. The table records over 750,000 distinct CDR3 sequences, about 20% of them present only once. The germline V and J ends were trimmed by 8 bases and 7 bases, with 27 bases remaining between them. From germline, CDR1 is SQVTM and CDR2 ANQGSEA. The length of the CDR3 is 16 residues. Study outcomes and limitations: Authors suggested each seasonal flu vaccination may recruit only limited numbers of new T cells.

This receptor was identified in a middle-aged man who received an inactivated influenza vaccine. The sequencing here drew on PBMCs from blood, taken 5 days after vaccination. J is TRBJ2-4 and V is TRBV29-1; weak D call: TRBD2 (5 bases). The CDR3 protein is CSPPTGPPWRLNIQYF. The CDR3 nucleotides read TGCAGCCCCCCTACCGGGCCCCCTTGGAGGTTGAACATTCAGTACTTC.